The 24 T cell receptor beta chains listed next were all sequenced from one sample in a study of T cell changes during pregnancy in multiple sclerosis. The data were produced by immunoSEQ multiplex PCR, yet TCRdb's version contains in-frame clones alone and is incomplete. Seen here are about 92,000 clones, around 93% observed once, and the top ten hold less than 2.5%. The source material was peripheral blood, sampled in the third trimester of pregnancy. Receptors originate from a female donor with multiple sclerosis, enrolled in a pregnancy study.

This clone was detected once. This same CDR3 is encoded by further DNA sequences in the sample. The V gene is TRBV19, the J gene TRBJ2-2, with 8 bases lining up with TRBD1. V shed 7 bases, J shed 0 bases, and the junction held 4 bases outside the gene matches. From germline, CDR1 is LNHDA and CDR2 SQIVND (reference sequence). The length of the CDR3 is 15 residues. The CDR3 DNA reads as TGTGCCAGTACCCCGACAGGGGCGAACACCGGGGAGCTGTTTTTT. Residues: CASTPTGANTGELFF.

This clone was observed once. This chain connects TRBV7-2 to TRBJ2-7; TRBD2 matches at 12 bases. This CDR3 has 14 amino acids. Per the germline V gene, CDR1 is SGHTA and CDR2 is FQGNSA. Trimming removed 6 bases from V and 3 bases from J; junction bases left unmatched: 3. The CDR3 reads CASRLGLAGYEQYF. CDR3 DNA sequence: TGTGCCAGCAGACTGGGACTAGCGGGCTACGAGCAGTACTTC.

V gene TRBV19 combines with J gene TRBJ2-2; TRBD2 agrees at 11 bases. This CDR3 is built from 18 residues. Germline trimming cut 3 bases from V and 5 bases from J; bases unmatched to any gene: 11. CDR1 and CDR2 (germline): LNHDA, SQIVND (reference sequence). In nucleotides, the CDR3 is TGTGCCAGTAGTATGGGCGGGACTAGCGGACTTTTTACCGGGGAGCTGTTTTTT. Translation: CASSMGGTSGLFTGELFF. The complete variable domain, with remaining parts taken from reference TRBV19 and TRBJ2-2, reads DGGITQSPKYLFRKEGQNVTLSCEQNLNHDAMYWYRQDPGQGLRLIYYSQIVNDFQKGDIAEGYSVSREKKESFPLTVTSAQKNPTAFYLCASSMGGTSGLFTGELFFGEGSRLTVL.

The gene calls are TRBV6-4 and TRBJ1-4; D is unresolved. Looked up from germline, CDR1 is MRHNA and CDR2 is SNTAGT. Trimming took 6 bases from V and 4 from J, leaving 15 bases between them. This CDR3 spans 15 amino acids. CDR3 sequence (DNA): TGTGCCAGCAGAAAATGGCCGTCTGATAATGAAAAACTGTTTTTT. This sequence encodes CASRKWPSDNEKLFF.

The chain joins TRBV2 to TRBJ2-7; weak D call: TRBD2 (6 bases). CDR3 size: 15 residues. Germline CDR1 and CDR2: SNHLY and FYNNEI. Deletions cut 6 bases from V and 0 bases from J, with 15 bases between. The CDR3 is CASSGGGKSSYEQYF. The CDR3 DNA is TGTGCCAGCAGCGGTGGCGGGAAGAGCTCCTACGAGCAGTACTTC.

The chain carries TRBV15 and TRBJ2-5; D is possibly TRBD2 (5 bases). V was shortened by 5 bases and J by 5 bases, with 21 bases between the two germline ends. CDR3 length: 16 amino acids. CDR1 is LNHNV and CDR2 is YYDKDF in the germline V gene (reference sequence). CDR3 DNA sequence: TGTGCCACCAGCGAGAGGAGAGGGCGGGTAGGGGAGACCCAGTACTTC. This codes for CATSERRGRVGETQYF.

The chain combines TRBV19 with TRBJ1-1; D might be TRBD1 (5 bases). CDR1 is LNHDA and CDR2 is SQIVND in the germline V gene (reference sequence). The CDR3 is made up of 14 amino acids. The germline V and J ends were trimmed by 3 bases and 4 bases, with 12 bases remaining between them. CDR3 sequence reads: CASSIPRGTTEAFF. The CDR3 DNA follows: TGTGCCAGTAGTATCCCTCGGGGGACCACTGAAGCTTTCTTT.

This clone was found once. Here the CDR3 omits its conserved ending phenylalanine or tryptophan, so a read error is the likely source. Because the CDR3's place on the DNA is in doubt, the DNA is left out and the CDR3 is given as listed by TCRdb. J is TRBJ1-2 and V is TRBV27; the tabulated D call, TRBD1, remains unverified against the DNA. Counting both end residues, the CDR3 totals 10 amino acids. CDR1 MNHEY and CDR2 SMNVEV come from the germline V gene (reference sequence). The CDR3 sequence is CASSFTTVAI.

This chain connects TRBV19 to TRBJ2-1, with 11 nucleotides matching TRBD2. Trimming at V came to 5 bases and at J to 9 bases, leaving 9 bases not matched to a gene. CDR1 LNHDA and CDR2 SQIVND come from the germline V gene (reference sequence). The CDR3 spans 15 residues. In nucleotides, the CDR3 is TGTGCCAGTAGTGCCGAACTAGCGGGAGACGGTGAGCAGTTCTTC. Protein sequence: CASSAELAGDGEQFF.

This chain joins TRBV21-1 and TRBJ1-5; the table assigns TRBD1, which was not confirmed against the DNA. TRBV21-1 is a pseudogene locus. This CDR3 contains 15 residues. The chain's CDR3 is CASSRRTDYNQPQHF. In DNA, the CDR3 is TGTGCCAGCAGCAGACGGACAGATTACAATCAGCCCCAGCATTTT.

This clone is a singleton in its sample. This sequence joins TRBV19 and TRBJ2-3; the D gene is possibly TRBD1 (5 bases). V was clipped by 11 bases and J by 0 bases, with 18 bases between them. CDR1 and CDR2 (germline): LNHDA, SQIVND (reference sequence). The CDR3 sequence is 15 residues long. The DNA for the CDR3 is TGTGCCTCGAAAGTTAATAGGGGAAGCACAGATACGCAGTATTTT. Amino acids: CASKVNRGSTDTQYF.

CDR3 in amino acids: CASSGILGETQYF. As DNA, the CDR3 is TGTGCCAGCAGCGGGATTTTAGGAGAGACCCAGTACTTC. This chain uses TRBV6-5 with TRBJ2-5, with a weak D call TRBD2 (5 bases). This CDR3 comprises 13 residues. Per germline, CDR1 MNHEY and CDR2 SVGAGI. Trimming stripped 6 bases from V and 4 bases from J, with 12 bases between.

This clone was found once. The chain has TRBV5-4 and TRBJ1-1; TRBD1 is a possible D gene (6 bases). Germline values: CDR1 SGHNT, CDR2 YYREEE (reference sequence). This CDR3 is built from 15 residues. V was clipped by 4 bases and J by 4 bases, with 17 bases between them. This CDR3 is CASSPGRVGGTEAFF. The DNA for the CDR3 is TGTGCCAGCAGCCCAGGAAGGGTAGGGGGCACTGAAGCTTTCTTT.

The V and J genes are TRBV28 and TRBJ1-5; TRBD1 aligns across 8 bases. CDR1 is MDHEN and CDR2 is SYDVKM in the germline V gene. CDR3 length equals 18 residues. Trimming took 4 bases from V and 3 from J; bases not matched to a gene: 14. The CDR3, as DNA: TGTGCCAGCAGTTCGACCCTACAGGGGGGGATCCCCAATCAGCCCCAGCATTTT. Protein: CASSSTLQGGIPNQPQHF.

V is TRBV19 and J is TRBJ1-5; D possibly corresponds to TRBD1 (6 bases). There are 14 residues in the CDR3. V lost 3 bases and J 5 bases, leaving 11 bases between the germline ends. Germline values: CDR1 LNHDA, CDR2 SQIVND (reference sequence). CDR3 amino acids: CASSIQGRDQPQHF. In DNA form, the CDR3 reads TGTGCCAGTAGTATTCAGGGGAGAGATCAGCCCCAGCATTTT. Full variable domain (remainder filled in from reference TRBV19 and TRBJ1-5): DGGITQSPKYLFRKEGQNVTLSCEQNLNHDAMYWYRQDPGQGLRLIYYSQIVNDFQKGDIAEGYSVSREKKESFPLTVTSAQKNPTAFYLCASSIQGRDQPQHFGDGTRLSIL.

The V gene is TRBV9, the J gene TRBJ2-5; 12 positions match TRBD2. The germline V gene has CDR1 SGDLS and CDR2 YYNGEE. V lost 6 bases to trimming and J lost 5 bases; unmatched junction nucleotides: 8. The CDR3 runs 15 residues. The CDR3 sequence: CASTLAGGLGETQYF. As DNA, the CDR3 is TGTGCCAGCACCCTAGCGGGGGGGTTGGGGGAGACCCAGTACTTC.

The V call is TRBV7-9, the J call TRBJ2-3; D unresolved. Trimming removed 5 bases from V and 7 bases from J, with 10 bases in between. The CDR3 runs to 12 residues. The germline CDR1 and CDR2 sequences are SEHNR and FQNEAQ (reference sequence). The CDR3 nucleotides read TGTGCCAGCAGCCCAACGGGTTATACGCAGTATTTT. Its translation: CASSPTGYTQYF.

This clone was detected once. The gene calls are TRBV19 and TRBJ2-7; D is undetermined. This CDR3 comprises 14 residues. CDR1 is LNHDA and CDR2 is SQIVND in the germline V gene (reference sequence). Trimming removed 5 bases at V and 1 base at J, with 12 bases between. In DNA, the CDR3 is TGTGCCAGTAGTCTACAGACCTTTTCCTACGAGCAGTACTTC. Its protein product is CASSLQTFSYEQYF.

The CDR3 nucleotides read TGTGCCAGCAGCCGCAGCGGGACCCTCACCGGGGAGCTGTTTTTT. As protein: CASSRSGTLTGELFF. The chain couples TRBV5-6 to TRBJ2-2; 7 bases fit TRBD2. This CDR3 region has 15 residues. Germline V gene sequence: CDR1 SGHDT, CDR2 YYEEEE. With 4 bases clipped from V and 4 bases from J, the junction kept 7 bases outside the gene matches.

The chain is built from TRBV2 and TRBJ2-7; no definite D call. CDR3 size: 13 residues. V lost 2 bases to trimming and J lost 3 bases, with 8 bases between them. CDR1 and CDR2 from the germline V gene are SNHLY and FYNNEI. The CDR3 loop reads CASSEPQVYEQYF. The CDR3 region has the DNA TGTGCCAGCAGTGAACCACAAGTCTACGAGCAGTACTTC.

This clone was seen a handful of times. This chain links TRBV5-1 with TRBJ1-1; TRBD1 might be the D (6 bases). V was cut by 4 bases and J by 7 bases, with 14 bases left in between. CDR1 is SGHRS and CDR2 is YFSETQ in the germline V gene. The CDR3 is 13 amino acids. The CDR3 region has the DNA TGCGCCAGCAGCGTGGGAGGGACACTTGAAGCTTTCTTT. It yields the protein CASSVGGTLEAFF.

The chain joins TRBV7-9 to TRBJ2-2; 8 nucleotides line up with TRBD2. The germline CDR1 and CDR2 sequences are SEHNR and FQNEAQ (reference sequence). The V segment lost 7 bases and the J segment 5 bases; nucleotides outside the gene matches: 6. The CDR3 spans 14 residues. CDR3 protein: CASTGTSLTGELFF. The CDR3 bases are TGTGCCAGCACCGGGACTAGTTTAACCGGGGAGCTGTTTTTT.

The V gene is TRBV5-1, the J gene TRBJ2-7, with 8 bases fitting TRBD1. The germline V gene has CDR1 SGHRS and CDR2 YFSETQ. The CDR3 consists of 14 residues. Losses at the gene ends were 2 bases for V and 7 bases for J; bases not matched to a gene: 8. The CDR3 bases are TGCGCCAGCAGCTTCCAGGGGGCTCAGGATGAGCAGTACTTC. It yields the protein CASSFQGAQDEQYF. Full variable domain (outside the CDR3, taken from reference TRBV5-1 and TRBJ2-7): KAGVTQTPRYLIKTRGQQVTLSCSPISGHRSVSWYQQTPGQGLQFLFEYFSETQRNKGNFPGRFSGRQFSNSRSEMNVSTLELGDSALYLCASSFQGAQDEQYFGPGTRLTVT.

CDR3 region: CASSPGQGVITFYNEQFF. The CDR3 nucleotides read TGTGCCAGCAGCCCTGGACAGGGGGTGATCACTTTCTACAATGAGCAGTTCTTC. The chain carries TRBV4-2 and TRBJ2-1, with 10 bases lining up with TRBD1. CDR3 length: 18 residues. J lost 3 bases, V lost 4 bases, and 12 bases had no gene match. CDR1 and CDR2 from the germline V gene are LGHNA and YNFKEQ.